The 16 T cell receptor beta chains below come from one sample, sequenced in a study of T cell responses to AZD1222 COVID-19 vaccine. Sequencing was performed with immunoSEQ multiplex PCR; in TCRdb, only in-frame clones are kept and a portion is missing. The table shows around 110,000 clones, with approximately 84% occurring only once. Sequences were derived from peripheral blood, sampled on day 0 of AZD1222 vaccination. Receptors originate from an adult in good health.

V usage is TRBV4-2 and J usage is TRBJ2-2, with TRBD1 as a possible D gene (5 bases). This CDR3 spans 18 amino acids. Germline V lookup: CDR1 LGHNA, CDR2 YNFKEQ. V was pared by 3 bases and J by 4 bases, with 21 bases between. CDR3: CASSQDRHGASGTGELFF. The CDR3 coding sequence is TGTGCCAGCAGCCAGGACCGTCATGGGGCTTCGGGCACCGGGGAGCTGTTTTTT.

The chain is built from TRBV5-1 and TRBJ1-1, with TRBD1 as a possible D gene (6 bases). Germline assignment: CDR1 SGHRS and CDR2 YFSETQ. Trimming cost V 4 bases and J 5 bases, with 12 bases left between them. This CDR3 comprises 13 residues. CDR3 in DNA: TGCGCCAGCAGCACCTCCCAGGGGACTGAAGCTTTCTTT. This codes for CASSTSQGTEAFF.

This clone was counted a few times. V is TRBV2 and J is TRBJ1-6; D not certain. Trimming shortened V by 7 bases and J by 6 bases, and 10 bases separated the two germline ends. The germline gives CDR1 SNHLY, CDR2 FYNNEI. CDR3 size: 13 residues. CDR3 sequence (DNA): TGTGCCAGCACCGAACGGGTTAATTCACCCCTCCACTTT. Protein sequence: CASTERVNSPLHF.

This clone appeared a single time. This rearrangement joins TRBV7-9 to TRBJ2-5; D possibly matches TRBD1 or TRBD2 (6 bases each). The CDR3 runs 14 residues. Trimming removed 2 bases from V and 3 bases from J, with 10 bases in between. Per germline, CDR1 SEHNR and CDR2 FQNEAQ (reference sequence). The CDR3 nucleotides read TGTGCCAGCAGCTTATTGGGGGGCAAAGAGACCCAGTACTTC. Amino acids: CASSLLGGKETQYF.

The chain is built from TRBV28 and TRBJ1-5; D is perhaps TRBD1 (5 bases). The V gene lost 5 bases and the J gene lost 1 base, with 18 bases spanning the gap. This CDR3 is 17 amino acids long. Germline-derived CDR1 and CDR2 are MDHEN and SYDVKM. The CDR3 region is CASSRSGLGKSNQPQHF. Written as DNA, the CDR3 is TGTGCCAGCAGTCGGTCGGGACTTGGGAAGAGCAATCAGCCCCAGCATTTT.

V gene TRBV5-1 combines with J gene TRBJ2-1; 8 nucleotides align to TRBD1. V was pared by 7 bases and J by 4 bases, with 7 bases of the junction left unmatched. Germline CDR1 reads SGHRS; CDR2 reads YFSETQ. The CDR3 has 14 residues. CDR3 amino acids: CASSQGGEYNEQFF. The CDR3, as DNA: TGCGCCAGCTCACAGGGGGGAGAATACAATGAGCAGTTCTTC.

This chain links TRBV5-4 with TRBJ1-2; no clear D. The germline V gene encodes CDR1 SGHNT and CDR2 YYREEE (reference sequence). The CDR3 extends over 15 amino acids. Trimming removed 3 bases at V and 0 bases at J, with 12 bases between. The CDR3 bases are TGTGCCAGCAGCTCGGGCCTAGGGTCTAACTATGGCTACACCTTC. Translation gives CASSSGLGSNYGYTF.

The chain links TRBV7-2 to TRBJ1-2; no firm D call. Trimming took off 2 bases at V and 4 bases at J, with 17 bases between the two ends. There are 16 residues in the CDR3. CDR1 is SGHTA, CDR2 FQGNSA, per germline. This CDR3 reads CASSLKSATISYGYTF. The DNA of the CDR3 is TGTGCCAGCAGCTTAAAGTCGGCCACTATATCCTATGGCTACACCTTC.

V gene TRBV4-3 combines with J gene TRBJ2-7, with 7 bases aligning to TRBD1. The trim removed 4 bases at V and 1 base at J, leaving 4 bases unmatched. CDR1 and CDR2 (germline): LGHNA, YSLEER. CDR3 size: 14 residues. DNA of the CDR3: TGCGCCAGCAGCCGCAGACAGGGATCCTACGAGCAGTACTTC. This encodes CASSRRQGSYEQYF.

This chain uses TRBV28 with TRBJ1-2; no definite D call. This CDR3 region has 13 residues. Germline CDR1 MDHEN, CDR2 SYDVKM. Trimming pared 5 bases from V and 4 bases from J, leaving 11 bases between. This CDR3 reads CASSRKGSYGYTF. CDR3 coding DNA: TGTGCCAGCAGTCGAAAGGGCTCCTATGGCTACACCTTC.

A single count supports this clone. The chain combines TRBV30 with TRBJ1-1; D unresolved. The CDR3 has 14 amino acids. CDR1 is GTSNPN and CDR2 is SVGIG in the germline V gene (reference sequence). V was pared by 0 bases and J by 1 base, with 9 bases between. The CDR3 sequence is CAWSVLHSNTEAFF. CDR3 bases: TGTGCCTGGAGTGTCTTACATTCGAACACTGAAGCTTTCTTT.

This rearrangement joins TRBV27 to TRBJ2-5, with unresolved D. The CDR3 runs 14 residues. Germline V gives CDR1 MNHEY, CDR2 SMNVEV (reference sequence). Trimming removed 3 bases at V and 2 bases at J, with 10 bases between. This CDR3 is CASSFIGSQETQYF. The CDR3 nucleotides are TGTGCCAGCAGTTTCATAGGTTCGCAAGAGACCCAGTACTTC.

This clone has only a few counts. The chain combines TRBV12-3 or TRBV12-4 with TRBJ2-3, with no clear D. CDR3 length equals 11 residues. With 6 bases removed from V and 3 bases from J, the gap between germline ends came to 4 bases. CDR3 DNA: TGTGCCAGCAGGCGGACAGATACGCAGTATTTT. Protein sequence: CASRRTDTQYF.

The rearrangement joins TRBV6-5 to TRBJ1-1; D ambiguous. V shed 5 bases and J shed 0 bases, with 13 bases lying between them. Germline loops: CDR1 MNHEY, CDR2 SVGAGI. There are 15 residues in the CDR3. In DNA form, the CDR3 reads TGTGCCAGCAGTCTACAAATGGGATTGAACACTGAAGCTTTCTTT. Protein product: CASSLQMGLNTEAFF.

The chain recombines TRBV5-1 with TRBJ1-2; the D gene is possibly TRBD1 (5 bases). Trimming removed 1 base from V and 3 bases from J, with 7 bases in between. Germline-derived CDR1 and CDR2 are SGHRS and YFSETQ. The CDR3 extends over 13 amino acids. In DNA, the CDR3 is TGCGCCAGCAGCTTGAGGGGTGACTATGGCTACACCTTC. Protein: CASSLRGDYGYTF.

CDR3 in amino acids: CASSPNPGQASSYEQYF. The CDR3 DNA is TGTGCCAGCTCACCAAATCCGGGACAGGCGAGCTCCTACGAGCAGTACTTC. The chain has TRBV18 and TRBJ2-7; 8 bases agree with TRBD1. V shed 2 bases and J 0 bases; nucleotides not matched to a gene: 9. The CDR3 consists of 17 residues. Germline values: CDR1 KGHSH, CDR2 LQKENI. The complete variable domain, with remaining parts taken from reference TRBV18 and TRBJ2-7, reads NAGVMQNPRHLVRRRGQEARLRCSPMKGHSHVYWYRQLPEEGLKFMVYLQKENIIDESGMPKERFSAEFPKEGPSILRIQQVVRGDSAAYFCASSPNPGQASSYEQYFGPGTRLTVT.